The 30 T cell receptor beta chains reported below all come from one sample, sequenced in a study of shared T cell receptors in the human thymus. TCRdb keeps only in-frame clones here, not all; method: immunoSEQ multiplex PCR. This table holds hundreds of thousands of clones, around 89% found once. The same data also went into a second study, on human thymus T cells.

Material: thymocytes. These receptors were collected from a boy less than two years old with a congenital heart defect.

The chain combines TRBV4-2 with TRBJ2-3; 13 nucleotides line up with TRBD2. The CDR3 has 18 residues. After removal of 2 bases from V and 1 base from J, the junction contained 6 bases not matched to a gene. CDR1 is LGHNA, CDR2 YNFKEQ, per germline. As DNA, the CDR3 is TGTGCCAGCAGCCAAAGGAACGGACTAGCGGGGGGCACAGATACGCAGTATTTT. Protein product: CASSQRNGLAGGTDTQYF.

The V call is TRBV27, the J call TRBJ2-5; 9 bases match TRBD2. The CDR3 contains 18 residues. Germline assignment: CDR1 MNHEY and CDR2 SMNVEV (reference sequence). Losses at the gene ends were 5 bases for V and 2 bases for J; bases not matched to a gene: 15. The CDR3 protein is CASSPCGGGGRVQETQYF. In DNA form, the CDR3 reads TGTGCCAGCAGTCCATGTGGGGGCGGCGGGAGGGTACAAGAGACCCAGTACTTC.

The chain carries TRBV4-1 and TRBJ2-7, with a weak D call TRBD2 (5 bases). Deletions cut 6 bases from V and 6 bases from J, with 27 bases between. The CDR3 is made up of 17 amino acids. Per germline, CDR1 MGHRA and CDR2 YSYEKL. CDR3: CASSPFLANGSIREQYF. CDR3 bases: TGCGCCAGCAGTCCCTTCCTAGCCAATGGCTCCATCCGCGAGCAGTACTTC.

The chain has TRBV30 and TRBJ1-5; D uncertain. Looked up from germline, CDR1 is GTSNPN and CDR2 is SVGIG (reference sequence). V was pared by 1 base and J by 2 bases, with 21 bases between. The CDR3 is 18 residues long. CDR3 sequence (DNA): TGTGCCTGGAGTGCCGACGCCCTCTCTGACTGGGGCAATCAGCCCCAGCATTTT. Its translation is CAWSADALSDWGNQPQHF.

The chain links TRBV4-1 to TRBJ2-1; 14 positions match TRBD2. CDR3 length: 18 residues. Losses at the gene ends were 0 bases for V and 6 bases for J; bases not matched to a gene: 7. Germline CDR1 is MGHRA and CDR2 is YSYEKL. CDR3 sequence reads: CASSQDRETSGRANEQFF. CDR3 in DNA: TGCGCCAGCAGCCAAGATAGGGAGACTAGCGGGAGGGCCAATGAGCAGTTCTTC.

This sequence joins TRBV30 and TRBJ1-4; TRBD1 matches at 9 bases. The CDR3 extends over 13 amino acids. The germline CDR1 and CDR2 sequences are GTSNPN and SVGIG (reference sequence). V lost 5 bases, J lost 5 bases, and 3 bases stayed unmatched. The CDR3 sequence: CAWGTGRNEKLFF. The CDR3 bases are TGTGCCTGGGGGACAGGGCGAAATGAAAAACTGTTTTTT.

This rearrangement joins TRBV2 to TRBJ1-5; 8 bases map to TRBD1. V was pared by 0 bases and J by 4 bases, with 8 bases of the junction left unmatched. The CDR3 is 17 amino acids. Germline V gene sequence: CDR1 SNHLY, CDR2 FYNNEI. In DNA, the CDR3 is TGTGCCAGCAGTGAAGCCCCCCGGACAGGGCTGAATCAGCCCCAGCATTTT. Protein sequence: CASSEAPRTGLNQPQHF.

The V call is TRBV25-1, the J call TRBJ2-5; 16 bases fit TRBD2. Germline V gene sequence: CDR1 MGHDK, CDR2 SYGVNS. V lost 4 bases and J lost 5; bases outside the gene matches: 10. The CDR3 loop spans 18 amino acids. CDR3 nucleotide sequence: TGTGCCAGCAGTGGATCCGGGACTAGCGGGAGGGCCGTGGAGACCCAGTACTTC. It specifies CASSGSGTSGRAVETQYF. Full variable domain (remainder filled in from reference TRBV25-1 and TRBJ2-5): EADIYQTPRYLVIGTGKKITLECSQTMGHDKMYWYQQDPGMELHLIHYSYGVNSTEKGDLSSESTVSRIRTEHFPLTLESARPSHTSQYLCASSGSGTSGRAVETQYFGPGTRLLVL.

As for this clone: Other DNA sequences of this sample code for an identical CDR3. The rearrangement uses TRBV4-3 and TRBJ2-3; TRBD2 matches 10 bases. The CDR3 spans 15 residues. V shed 3 bases, J shed 4 bases, and the junction held 4 bases outside the gene matches. Germline lookup yields CDR1 LGHNA and CDR2 YSLEER. The DNA for the CDR3 is TGCGCCAGCAGCCAGGAGGGACTAGCGTCAGATACGCAGTATTTT. It is translated as CASSQEGLASDTQYF.

The V call is TRBV19, the J call TRBJ2-5; a possible D gene is TRBD1 (6 bases). The V and J ends lost 3 bases and 2 bases respectively, with 16 bases between them. The germline CDR1 and CDR2 sequences are LNHDA and SQIVND (reference sequence). The CDR3 has 16 residues. For the CDR3, the DNA is TGTGCCAGTAGTATCGGGACATCCGCCCAACAAGAGACCCAGTACTTC. Translated: CASSIGTSAQQETQYF.

The table lists this clone with a count of one. V gene TRBV19 combines with J gene TRBJ1-4; D unresolved. Germline V gene data show CDR1 as LNHDA and CDR2 as SQIVND (reference sequence). The ends were cut back, 4 bases at V and 0 bases at J, with 21 bases in the middle. CDR3 length equals 19 residues. The CDR3 loop reads CASSTLEYKIPATNEKLFF. The DNA for the CDR3 is TGTGCCAGTAGTACGCTCGAATACAAGATTCCCGCAACTAATGAAAAACTGTTTTTT.

The CDR3 here is CASSPRLSGRIPYEQYF. The CDR3 DNA sequence: TGTGCCAGCAGCCCCAGACTTAGCGGGAGGATTCCATACGAGCAGTACTTC. V usage is TRBV7-9 and J usage is TRBJ2-7, with 10 positions matching TRBD2. V shed 5 bases, J shed 4 bases, and the junction held 14 bases outside the gene matches. Germline CDR1 SEHNR, CDR2 FQNEAQ (reference sequence). The CDR3 has 17 residues.

This clone appeared a single time. This chain connects TRBV5-1 to TRBJ2-1; maybe TRBD1 (6 bases). Germline CDR1 and CDR2: SGHRS and YFSETQ. Trimming removed 5 bases at V and 2 bases at J, with 11 bases between. The CDR3 sequence is 14 residues long. The DNA of the CDR3 is TGCGCCAGCAGTACAGGGCACACCTACAATGAGCAGTTCTTC. As protein: CASSTGHTYNEQFF.

This clone was seen more than once but under ten times. This chain connects TRBV6-6 to TRBJ1-5, with 10 bases identical to TRBD1. Germline trimming cut 5 bases from V and 3 bases from J; bases unmatched to any gene: 4. The germline CDR1 and CDR2 sequences are MNHNY and SVGAGI (reference sequence). The CDR3 is 15 residues long. CDR3 in amino acids: CASSRDRGSNQPQHF. The CDR3 coding sequence is TGTGCCAGCAGTCGGGACAGGGGATCCAATCAGCCCCAGCATTTT.

The chain recombines TRBV5-1 with TRBJ2-1; the match to TRBD2 covers 8 bases. The CDR3 has 14 amino acids. V shed 4 bases and J 6 bases; nucleotides not matched to a gene: 6. The germline CDR1 and CDR2 sequences are SGHRS and YFSETQ. The CDR3 is CASSPGGGLNEQFF. The CDR3 DNA reads TGCGCCAGCAGCCCGGGGGGGGGACTCAATGAGCAGTTCTTC.

This chain uses TRBV5-8 with TRBJ1-5; tentatively, D is TRBD1 (6 bases). Germline CDR1 reads SGHTS; CDR2 reads YDEGEE. The V end was cut by 5 bases, the J end by 3 bases, with 18 bases between. The CDR3 covers 16 residues. The CDR3 loop reads CASRPVPGQINQPQHF. The CDR3 bases are TGTGCCAGCAGGCCCGTACCGGGACAAATCAATCAGCCCCAGCATTTT.

The chain couples TRBV7-2 to TRBJ1-5; 8 bases are a match to TRBD1. V lost 0 bases to trimming and J lost 0 bases; unmatched junction nucleotides: 10. Looked up from germline, CDR1 is SGHTA and CDR2 is FQGNSA. The CDR3 has 19 amino acids. The CDR3 reads CASSLALVQGAYSNQPQHF. The CDR3 nucleotides read TGTGCCAGCAGCTTAGCGCTGGTTCAGGGGGCCTATAGCAATCAGCCCCAGCATTTT.

The gene calls are TRBV13 and TRBJ2-7; 9 bases agree with TRBD2. The CDR3 is 14 residues long. Germline loops: CDR1 PRHDT, CDR2 FYEKMQ (reference sequence). The ends lost 5 bases at V and 3 bases at J; junction bases unmatched: 5. CDR3 sequence reads: CASSPRTSDYEQYF. The CDR3 nucleotides read TGTGCCAGCAGCCCCCGGACTAGCGACTACGAGCAGTACTTC.

The rearrangement links TRBV27 to TRBJ2-3; the match to TRBD1 covers 7 bases. The CDR3 spans 20 residues. The V segment lost 7 bases and the J segment 4 bases; nucleotides outside the gene matches: 26. Germline assignment: CDR1 MNHEY and CDR2 SMNVEV (reference sequence). The CDR3 sequence is CASTVSTHPRGGGPPDTQYF. CDR3 in DNA: TGTGCCAGCACCGTTAGTACCCACCCTAGAGGGGGCGGCCCCCCAGATACGCAGTATTTT.

This clone was seen only once. The V and J genes are TRBV14 and TRBJ2-7; tentatively, D is TRBD2 (5 bases). Per germline, CDR1 SGHDN and CDR2 FVKESK. The CDR3 consists of 17 residues. The V gene lost 4 bases and the J gene lost 3 bases, with 22 bases spanning the gap. The CDR3 loop is CASSPRTRPAEDYEQYF. The CDR3, as DNA: TGTGCCAGCAGCCCCCGGACTCGGCCCGCGGAGGACTACGAGCAGTACTTC.

The rearrangement uses TRBV4-1 and TRBJ1-4, with D hard to call. Trimming left V 1 base short and J 1 base short, with 7 bases between. The CDR3 covers 15 residues. Germline V CDR1 and CDR2: MGHRA, YSYEKL. The CDR3 region is CASSQVERTNEKLFF. CDR3 bases: TGCGCCAGCAGCCAAGTCGAGAGAACTAATGAAAAACTGTTTTTT.

This clone appeared once. This chain uses TRBV27 with TRBJ2-5, with TRBD1 as a possible D gene (6 bases). The J call could be wrong; TRBJ2-7 is a better fit for the DNA end. The germline V gene has CDR1 MNHEY and CDR2 SMNVEV (reference sequence). CDR3 length: 14 residues. This CDR3 reads CASKKSRTDYEQYF. In DNA form, the CDR3 reads TGTGCCAGCAAGAAATCAAGGACAGACTACGAGCAGTACTTC.

A single count supports this clone. This rearrangement joins TRBV2 to TRBJ2-7, with no clear D. The CDR3 has 13 residues. Germline V gene data show CDR1 as SNHLY and CDR2 as FYNNEI. Trimming removed 3 bases at V and 3 bases at J, with 9 bases between. CDR3: CASSDTYYYEQYF. CDR3 nucleotides: TGTGCCAGCAGTGATACCTATTACTACGAGCAGTACTTC.

This clone was seen once. This rearrangement joins TRBV6-1 to TRBJ2-7; D unclear. Germline values: CDR1 MNHNS, CDR2 SASEGT. The V and J ends lost 1 base and 2 bases respectively, with 18 bases between them. CDR3 length equals 17 residues. CDR3 bases: TGTGCCAGCAGTGAAGGTTACGGATACCCAGCGACCTACGAGCAGTACTTC. Translated: CASSEGYGYPATYEQYF.

The gene calls are TRBV10-2 and TRBJ2-7, with 10 bases matching TRBD2. The germline V gene encodes CDR1 WSHSY and CDR2 SAAADI. The CDR3 sequence is 11 residues long. After removal of 4 bases from V and 11 bases from J, the junction contained 2 bases not matched to a gene. The CDR3: CASSGGTSEYF. DNA of the CDR3: TGCGCCAGCAGTGGGGGGACTAGCGAGTACTTC.

The J gene is TRBJ1-3, the V gene TRBV7-2; D is undetermined. Looked up from germline, CDR1 is SGHTA and CDR2 is FQGNSA. Trimming shortened V by 8 bases and J by 1 base, and 9 bases separated the two germline ends. CDR3 length: 13 amino acids. Here the CDR3 reads CASSPGSGNTIYF. CDR3 DNA: TGTGCCAGCTCCCCGGGATCTGGAAACACCATATATTTT.

The gene calls are TRBV19 and TRBJ2-7, with TRBD1 matching 9 bases. This CDR3 is 16 amino acids long. V shed 5 bases and J 4 bases; nucleotides not matched to a gene: 12. Germline CDR1 is LNHDA and CDR2 is SQIVND (reference sequence). CDR3 loop: CASSLVGTGIGYEQYF. The CDR3 bases are TGTGCCAGTAGTTTGGTGGGGACAGGGATAGGGTACGAGCAGTACTTC.

V usage is TRBV30 and J usage is TRBJ1-1; D remains unclear. Germline V CDR1 and CDR2: GTSNPN, SVGIG (reference sequence). The CDR3 spans 11 residues. V shed 7 bases and J shed 1 base, with 7 bases lying between them. As DNA, the CDR3 is TGTGCCTCAACAAGGAACACTGAAGCTTTCTTT. Translation: CASTRNTEAFF. The complete variable domain, with remaining parts taken from reference TRBV30 and TRBJ1-1, reads SQTIHQWPATLVQPVGSPLSLECTVEGTSNPNLYWYRQAAGRGLQLLFYSVGIGQISSEVPQNLSASRPQDRQFILSSKKLLLSDSGFYLCASTRNTEAFFGQGTRLTVV.

The chain has TRBV29-1 and TRBJ1-1, with D possibly matching TRBD1 (5 bases). The CDR3 covers 13 residues. V shed 3 bases and J shed 4 bases, with 12 bases lying between them. Per germline, CDR1 SQVTM and CDR2 ANQGSEA. CDR3 in amino acids: CSVELQAPTEAFF. The CDR3 DNA is TGCAGCGTTGAGTTACAGGCGCCCACTGAAGCTTTCTTT.

The rearrangement links TRBV7-2 to TRBJ1-2; 9 nucleotides line up with TRBD1. The V gene end was trimmed by 5 bases and the J gene end by 2 bases; junction bases not matched to a gene: 6. The length of the CDR3 is 15 residues. Germline V gene sequence: CDR1 SGHTA, CDR2 FQGNSA. CDR3 in DNA: TGTGCCAGCAGCCCCGAGACAGGGGGAAACTATGGCTACACCTTC. Protein sequence: CASSPETGGNYGYTF.